The clone carrying this T cell receptor (beta chain) came up once. Antigen unknown. This record comes from a study of human T cells and chemical hapten exposure. Study-wide results and caveats: Versus controls, significantly more large CDR3 similarity clusters arose from expanded TCRs.

Trimming stripped 4 bases from V and 5 bases from J, with 9 bases between. Germline CDR1 reads DFQATT; CDR2 reads SNEGSKA (reference sequence). The CDR3 is 12 residues long. Time point defined: patch test 3, about 24 weeks after DPC sensitization. The sample's treatment: therapeutic diphenylcyclopropenone sensitization with weekly scalp DPC. Blood sampling occurred before each patch-test application. Library construction involved attaching unique molecular identifiers to individual cDNA molecules, which allowed quantitative, reproducible TCR counting. TCRdb used MiXCR to reprocess the RACE reads, holding one entry per CDR3 protein. The sample has about 160,000 distinct CDR3 sequences; about a quarter are singletons.

The sequenced sample was whole blood, obtained in connection with sensitization to the hapten diphenylcyclopropenone (DPC). The genes are TRBV20-1 and TRBJ2-1; D ambiguous. This TCR derives from a young woman with alopecia areata. Some clones in this sample may be carry-over from other donors' samples. The CDR3 loop is CSATSKDNEQFF. As DNA, the CDR3 is TGCAGTGCTACCAGCAAGGACAATGAGCAGTTCTTC.